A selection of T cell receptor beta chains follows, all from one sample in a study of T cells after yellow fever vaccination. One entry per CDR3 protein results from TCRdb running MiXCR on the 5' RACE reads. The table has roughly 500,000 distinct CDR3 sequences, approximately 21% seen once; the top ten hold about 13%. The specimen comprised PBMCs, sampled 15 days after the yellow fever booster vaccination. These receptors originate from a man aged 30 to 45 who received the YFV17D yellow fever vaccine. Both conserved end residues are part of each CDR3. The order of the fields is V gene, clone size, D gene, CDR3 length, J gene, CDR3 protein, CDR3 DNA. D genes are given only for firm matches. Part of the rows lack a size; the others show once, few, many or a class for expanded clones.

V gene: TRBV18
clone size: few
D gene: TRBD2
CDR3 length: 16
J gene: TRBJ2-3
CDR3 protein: CASSLRTSGNTDTQYF
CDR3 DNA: TGTGCCAGCTCACTAAGGACTAGCGGCAACACAGATACGCAGTATTTT

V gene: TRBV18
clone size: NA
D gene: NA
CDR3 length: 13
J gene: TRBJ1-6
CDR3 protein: CASSPAGDSPLHF
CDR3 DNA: TGTGCCAGCTCACCAGCAGGGGACTCACCCCTCCACTTT

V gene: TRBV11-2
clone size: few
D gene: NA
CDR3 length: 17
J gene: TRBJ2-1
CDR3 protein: CASSHNGPGPTYNEQFF
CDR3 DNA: TGTGCCAGCAGCCACAATGGACCGGGGCCTACCTACAATGAGCAGTTCTTC

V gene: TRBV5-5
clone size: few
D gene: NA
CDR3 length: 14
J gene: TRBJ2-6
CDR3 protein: CASSSAGGANVLTF
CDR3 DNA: TGTGCCAGCAGTTCTGCGGGTGGGGCCAACGTCCTGACTTTC

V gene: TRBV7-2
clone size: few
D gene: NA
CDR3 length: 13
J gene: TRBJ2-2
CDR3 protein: CASSTWGTGELFF
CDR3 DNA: TGTGCCAGCAGCACGTGGGGGACCGGGGAGCTGTTTTTT

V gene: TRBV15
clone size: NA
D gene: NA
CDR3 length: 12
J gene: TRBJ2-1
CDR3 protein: CATSRYDNEQFF
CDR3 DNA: TGTGCCACCAGCAGGTATGACAATGAGCAGTTCTTC

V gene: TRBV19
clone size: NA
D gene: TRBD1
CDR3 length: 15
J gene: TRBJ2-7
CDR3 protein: CARTGQAGFKYEQYF
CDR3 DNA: TGTGCCAGAACGGGACAGGCGGGATTTAAGTACGAGCAGTACTTC

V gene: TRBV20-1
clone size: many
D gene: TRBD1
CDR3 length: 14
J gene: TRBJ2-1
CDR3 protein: CSAPKTGDYNEQFF
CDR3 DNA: TGCAGTGCCCCAAAGACAGGGGACTACAATGAGCAGTTCTTC

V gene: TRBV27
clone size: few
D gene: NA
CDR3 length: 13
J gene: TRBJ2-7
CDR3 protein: CASSFFRGYEQYF
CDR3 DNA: TGTGCCAGCAGTTTTTTTCGGGGCTACGAGCAGTACTTC

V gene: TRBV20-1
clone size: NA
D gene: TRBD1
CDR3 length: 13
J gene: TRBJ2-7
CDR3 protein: CSAISQGAGEQYF
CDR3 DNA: TGCAGTGCTATTTCCCAGGGGGCTGGTGAGCAGTACTTC

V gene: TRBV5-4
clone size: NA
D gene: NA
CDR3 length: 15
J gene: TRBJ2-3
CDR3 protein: CASSLEGYRTDTQYF
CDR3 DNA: TGTGCCAGCAGCTTGGAAGGGTATCGGACAGATACGCAGTATTTT

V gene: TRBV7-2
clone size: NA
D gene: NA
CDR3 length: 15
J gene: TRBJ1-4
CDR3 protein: CASSLPSGGVEKLFF
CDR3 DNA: TGTGCCAGCAGCTTACCATCCGGGGGAGTTGAAAAACTGTTTTTT

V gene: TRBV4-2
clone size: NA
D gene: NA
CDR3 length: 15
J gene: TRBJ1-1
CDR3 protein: CASSQDSGGNTEAFF
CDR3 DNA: TGTGCCAGCAGCCAAGATTCTGGGGGGAACACTGAAGCTTTCTTT

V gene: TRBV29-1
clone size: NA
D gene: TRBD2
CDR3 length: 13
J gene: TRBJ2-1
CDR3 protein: CSGGRAGDNEQFF
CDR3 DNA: TGCAGCGGAGGAAGAGCGGGGGACAATGAGCAGTTCTTC

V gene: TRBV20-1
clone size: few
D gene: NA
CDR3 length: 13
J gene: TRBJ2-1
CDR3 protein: CSARESVYNEQFF
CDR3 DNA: TGCAGTGCTAGAGAGTCAGTTTACAATGAGCAGTTCTTC

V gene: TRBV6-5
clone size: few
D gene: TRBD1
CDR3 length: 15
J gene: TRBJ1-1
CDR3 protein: CASSFQGVGNTEAFF
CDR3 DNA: TGTGCCAGCAGTTTCCAGGGGGTTGGGAACACTGAAGCTTTCTTT

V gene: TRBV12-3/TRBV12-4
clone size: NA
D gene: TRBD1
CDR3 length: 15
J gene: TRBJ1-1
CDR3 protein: CASNDRGVLSTEAFF
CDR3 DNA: TGTGCCAGCAATGACAGGGGTGTATTAAGCACTGAAGCTTTCTTT

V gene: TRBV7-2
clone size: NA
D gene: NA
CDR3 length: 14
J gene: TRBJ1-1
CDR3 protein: CASSFNREGTEAFF
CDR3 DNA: TGTGCCAGCAGCTTCAACAGGGAGGGCACTGAAGCTTTCTTT

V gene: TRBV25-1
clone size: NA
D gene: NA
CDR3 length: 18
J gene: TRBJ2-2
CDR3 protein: CASSEYFAESSGTGELFF
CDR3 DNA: TGTGCCAGCAGTGAATATTTCGCGGAGAGCAGTGGCACCGGGGAGCTGTTTTTT

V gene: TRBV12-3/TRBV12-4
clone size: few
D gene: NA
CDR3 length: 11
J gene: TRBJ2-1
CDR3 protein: CASSRLNEQFF
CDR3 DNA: TGTGCCAGCAGTCGCCTCAATGAGCAGTTCTTC

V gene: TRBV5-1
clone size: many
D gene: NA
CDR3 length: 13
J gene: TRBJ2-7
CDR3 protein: CASSLDPLGEQYF
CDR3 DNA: TGCGCCAGCAGCTTGGACCCGTTGGGGGAGCAGTACTTC

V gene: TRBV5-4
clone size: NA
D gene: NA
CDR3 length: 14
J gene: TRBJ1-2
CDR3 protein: CASSGGKQDYGYTF
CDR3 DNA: TGTGCCAGCAGCGGGGGGAAACAGGACTATGGCTACACCTTC

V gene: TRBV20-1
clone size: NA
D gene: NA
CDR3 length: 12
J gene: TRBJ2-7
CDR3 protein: CSASTRGDEQYF
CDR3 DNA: TGCAGTGCTAGTACTCGGGGCGACGAGCAGTACTTC